Each of the 14 T cell receptor beta chains below was sequenced from the same sample in a study of blood T cell repertoires in COVID-19. Sequencing used immunoSEQ multiplex PCR; TCRdb keeps in-frame clones, though not all of them. Of 350,000 to 450,000 clones in the sample, around 87% were seen once. Sequenced material: PBMCs or T cells enriched from blood (not recorded which). The receptors here all came from a man aged 35 to 55 in a cohort exposed to, infected with or recovered from COVID-19 (not recorded which).

With regard to this clone: Within the sample, other DNA sequences also encode this same CDR3. The chain employs TRBV18 and TRBJ2-3, with D possibly being TRBD1 (6 bases). The CDR3 totals 15 residues. The germline V gene encodes CDR1 KGHSH and CDR2 LQKENI. V was clipped by 4 bases and J by 1 base, with 12 bases between them. CDR3 sequence: CASSQQGVGTDTQYF. In nucleotides, the CDR3 is TGTGCCAGCTCACAACAGGGCGTTGGCACAGATACGCAGTATTTT.

This sequence joins TRBV2 and TRBJ1-1, with 9 positions matching TRBD1. Germline V gene lookup returns CDR1 SNHLY and CDR2 FYNNEI. The CDR3 is 18 amino acids. Trimming took 1 base from V and 5 from J; bases not matched to a gene: 14. CDR3 loop: CASSEESGTGIPRTEAFF. CDR3 DNA: TGTGCCAGCAGTGAAGAATCCGGGACAGGGATTCCGAGGACTGAAGCTTTCTTT.

The chain joins TRBV10-2 to TRBJ2-7; TRBD1 agrees at 8 bases. The germline V gene has CDR1 WSHSY and CDR2 SAAADI. There are 14 residues in the CDR3. Trimming cost V 6 bases and J 6 bases; bases outside gene matches: 10. The CDR3 coding sequence is TGCGCCAGCAGCAGGACAGGGCCAAGCGCCGAGCAGTACTTC. Residues: CASSRTGPSAEQYF.

This rearrangement joins TRBV6-5 to TRBJ1-2; no reliable D call. CDR3 length: 14 amino acids. The V gene lost 7 bases and the J gene lost 4 bases, with 16 bases spanning the gap. Per germline, CDR1 MNHEY and CDR2 SVGAGI. As DNA, the CDR3 is TGTGCCAGCACCGAACGGGAGGGCGCCTATGGCTACACCTTC. It codes for CASTEREGAYGYTF.

V usage is TRBV6-5 and J usage is TRBJ2-1, with 11 nucleotides matching TRBD2. The CDR3 totals 15 residues. Germline CDR1 reads MNHEY; CDR2 reads SVGAGI. Trimming removed 5 bases from V and 3 bases from J; junction bases left unmatched: 3. The CDR3 spells CASSTTSGSYNEQFF. The CDR3 coding sequence is TGTGCCAGCAGTACAACTAGCGGGAGCTACAATGAGCAGTTCTTC.

The gene calls are TRBV6-4 and TRBJ2-1; 8 bases agree with TRBD2. Germline V gives CDR1 MRHNA, CDR2 SNTAGT. Trimming removed 4 bases from V and 6 bases from J; junction bases left unmatched: 2. The length of the CDR3 is 13 residues. The CDR3 loop reads CASSAGGSNEQFF. For the CDR3, the DNA is TGTGCCAGCAGTGCGGGAGGGAGCAATGAGCAGTTCTTC.

This CDR3 is CASSFQGSGELFF. The CDR3 DNA sequence: TGTGCCAGCAGCTTCCAGGGCTCCGGGGAGCTGTTTTTT. The genes are TRBV7-2 and TRBJ2-2; D may be TRBD1 (5 bases). This CDR3 region has 13 residues. The V gene's germline CDR1 is SGHTA and CDR2 FQGNSA. Trimming cost V 3 bases and J 6 bases, with 8 bases left between them.

The rearrangement joins TRBV9 to TRBJ2-1, with TRBD2 identical over 8 bases. CDR3 size: 16 residues. Germline lookup yields CDR1 SGDLS and CDR2 YYNGEE. After removal of 0 bases from V and 0 bases from J, the junction contained 2 bases not matched to a gene. This CDR3 is CASSVVSGSSYNEQFF. DNA for the CDR3: TGTGCCAGCAGCGTAGTGAGCGGGAGCTCCTACAATGAGCAGTTCTTC.

V usage is TRBV5-1 and J usage is TRBJ2-5, with D possibly TRBD1 on 6 matching bases. The V gene's germline CDR1 is SGHRS and CDR2 YFSETQ. This CDR3 has 12 residues. The V and J ends lost 5 bases and 5 bases respectively, with 10 bases between them. CDR3: CASSRGLETQYF. CDR3 DNA: TGCGCCAGCAGTAGGGGGTTGGAGACCCAGTACTTC.

The chain combines TRBV4-2 with TRBJ2-7; D is perhaps TRBD2 (6 bases). The germline V gene encodes CDR1 LGHNA and CDR2 YNFKEQ. The ends were cut back, 3 bases at V and 0 bases at J, with 12 bases in the middle. The CDR3 contains 15 residues. CDR3 bases: TGTGCCAGCAGCCAGGAACAGCGGGCCTCCTACGAGCAGTACTTC. The encoded protein is CASSQEQRASYEQYF.

This chain links TRBV27 with TRBJ1-5; the D gene is possibly TRBD1 (5 bases). Germline V gene data show CDR1 as MNHEY and CDR2 as SMNVEV (reference sequence). Trimming stripped 1 base from V and 0 bases from J, with 7 bases between. This CDR3 is built from 15 residues. The CDR3 sequence is CASSLLGVSNQPQHF. The CDR3 DNA reads as TGTGCCAGCAGTTTATTAGGGGTTAGCAATCAGCCCCAGCATTTT.

This chain joins TRBV3-1 (or the pseudogene TRBV3-2) and TRBJ1-4, with D hard to call. V gave up 5 bases and J gave up 5 bases, with 12 bases separating them. This CDR3 comprises 14 residues. Per the germline V gene, CDR1 is LGHDT and CDR2 is YNNKEL (reference sequence). The CDR3 loop reads CASSADFLNEKLFF. CDR3 DNA sequence: TGTGCCAGCAGCGCGGACTTCCTAAATGAAAAACTGTTTTTT.

This chain links TRBV15 with TRBJ2-7, with 11 bases matching TRBD2. The V and J ends lost 3 bases and 3 bases, in that order; junction bases with no gene match: 10. The CDR3 sequence is 17 residues long. The germline gives CDR1 LNHNV, CDR2 YYDKDF (reference sequence). The CDR3: CATSSIDSGTSGYEQYF. CDR3 sequence (DNA): TGTGCCACCAGCAGCATAGACTCCGGGACTAGCGGCTACGAGCAGTACTTC.

The chain joins TRBV5-1 to TRBJ2-2, with 7 bases fitting TRBD2. The trim removed 2 bases at V and 0 bases at J, leaving 4 bases unmatched. CDR1 and CDR2 from the germline V gene are SGHRS and YFSETQ. CDR3 length: 16 amino acids. CDR3 in amino acids: CASSFGGRANTGELFF. The DNA for the CDR3 is TGCGCCAGCAGCTTCGGCGGGAGAGCGAACACCGGGGAGCTGTTTTTT. The whole variable domain, filled in from reference TRBV5-1 and TRBJ2-2, reads KAGVTQTPRYLIKTRGQQVTLSCSPISGHRSVSWYQQTPGQGLQFLFEYFSETQRNKGNFPGRFSGRQFSNSRSEMNVSTLELGDSALYLCASSFGGRANTGELFFGEGSRLTVL.